Here is one T cell receptor (beta chain) with its context. The sample originates from a study of CD8+ T cells in alopecia areata. The CDR3 is 17 residues long. Trimming cost V 5 bases and J 1 base, with 15 bases left between them. The germline gives CDR1 SGHTA, CDR2 FQGNSA. Researchers picked out CD4+ and CD8+ T cells from PBMCs by sorting. Extracted RNA was reverse transcribed, and the resulting cDNA served as sequencing template. Method: immunoSEQ multiplex PCR; TCRdb's copy keeps in-frame clones and lacks some. The sample contains 150,000 to 200,000 clones, roughly 60% of which appear only once. V gene TRBV7-2 combines with J gene TRBJ2-6; tentative D call: TRBD2 (7 bases). The receptor was derived from a human donor in good health. The sequenced sample consisted of CD4+ T cells sorted from blood. CDR3 in amino acids: CASSGRGKRSGANVLTF. The CDR3 nucleotides are TGTGCCAGCAGCGGGAGGGGGAAGAGGTCTGGGGCCAACGTCCTGACTTTC. Full variable domain (rest looked up from reference TRBV7-2 and TRBJ2-6): GAGVSQSPSNKVTEKGKDVELRCDPISGHTALYWYRQSLGQGLEFLIYFQGNSAPDKSGLPSDRFSAERTGGSVSTLTIQRTQQEDSAVYLCASSGRGKRSGANVLTFGAGSRLTVL.